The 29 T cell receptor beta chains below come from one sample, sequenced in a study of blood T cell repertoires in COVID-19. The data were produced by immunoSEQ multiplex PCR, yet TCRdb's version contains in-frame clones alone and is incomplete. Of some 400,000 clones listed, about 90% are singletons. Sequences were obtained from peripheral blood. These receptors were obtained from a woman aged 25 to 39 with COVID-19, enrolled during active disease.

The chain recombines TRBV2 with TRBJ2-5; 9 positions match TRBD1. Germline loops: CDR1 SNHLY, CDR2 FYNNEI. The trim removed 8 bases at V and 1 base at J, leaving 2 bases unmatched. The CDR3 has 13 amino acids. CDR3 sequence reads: CASGTGTQETQYF. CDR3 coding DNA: TGTGCCAGCGGGACAGGGACCCAAGAGACCCAGTACTTC.

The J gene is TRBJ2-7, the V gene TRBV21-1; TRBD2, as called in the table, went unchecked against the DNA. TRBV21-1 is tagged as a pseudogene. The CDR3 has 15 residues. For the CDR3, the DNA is TGTGCCAGCAGCAAAGCACGGCGGGACTCCTACGAGCAGTACTTC. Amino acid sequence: CASSKARRDSYEQYF.

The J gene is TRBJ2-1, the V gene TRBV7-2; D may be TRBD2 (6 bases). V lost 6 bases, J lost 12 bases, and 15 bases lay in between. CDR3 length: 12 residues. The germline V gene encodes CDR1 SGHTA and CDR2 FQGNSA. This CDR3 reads CASRQPGGGQFF. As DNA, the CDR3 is TGTGCCAGCAGACAACCCGGGGGAGGGCAGTTCTTC.

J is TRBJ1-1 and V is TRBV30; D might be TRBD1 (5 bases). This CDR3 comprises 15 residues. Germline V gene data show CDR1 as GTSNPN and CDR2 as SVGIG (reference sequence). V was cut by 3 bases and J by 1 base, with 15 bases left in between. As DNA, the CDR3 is TGTGCCTGGAGCCCTCTTCGGGGGGGGAACACTGAAGCTTTCTTT. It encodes CAWSPLRGGNTEAFF.

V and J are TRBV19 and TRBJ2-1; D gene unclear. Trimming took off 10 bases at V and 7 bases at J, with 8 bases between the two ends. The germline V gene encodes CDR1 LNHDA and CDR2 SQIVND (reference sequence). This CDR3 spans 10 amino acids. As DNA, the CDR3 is TGTGCCACCCTGGAGAATGAGCAGTTCTTC. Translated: CATLENEQFF. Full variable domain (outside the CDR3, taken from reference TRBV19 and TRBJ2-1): DGGITQSPKYLFRKEGQNVTLSCEQNLNHDAMYWYRQDPGQGLRLIYYSQIVNDFQKGDIAEGYSVSREKKESFPLTVTSAQKNPTAFYLCATLENEQFFGPGTRLTVL.

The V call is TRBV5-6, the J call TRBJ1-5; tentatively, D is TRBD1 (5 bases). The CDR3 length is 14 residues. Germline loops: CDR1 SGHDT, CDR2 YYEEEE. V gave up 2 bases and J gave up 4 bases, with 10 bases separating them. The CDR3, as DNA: TGTGCCAGCAGCTTAGGACACATAAATCAGCCCCAGCATTTT. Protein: CASSLGHINQPQHF.

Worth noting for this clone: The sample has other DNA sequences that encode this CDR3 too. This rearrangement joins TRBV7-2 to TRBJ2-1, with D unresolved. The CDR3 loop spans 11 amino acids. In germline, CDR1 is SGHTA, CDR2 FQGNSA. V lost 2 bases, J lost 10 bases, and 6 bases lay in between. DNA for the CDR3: TGTGCCAGCAGCTTAATGCGGGAGCAGTTCTTC. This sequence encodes CASSLMREQFF.

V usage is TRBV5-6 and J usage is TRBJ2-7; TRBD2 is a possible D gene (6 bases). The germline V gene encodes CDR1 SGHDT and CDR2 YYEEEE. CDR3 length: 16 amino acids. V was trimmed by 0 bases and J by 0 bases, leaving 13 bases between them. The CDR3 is CASSLVGLGGSYEQYF. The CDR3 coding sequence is TGTGCCAGCAGCTTGGTGGGACTCGGGGGCTCCTACGAGCAGTACTTC.

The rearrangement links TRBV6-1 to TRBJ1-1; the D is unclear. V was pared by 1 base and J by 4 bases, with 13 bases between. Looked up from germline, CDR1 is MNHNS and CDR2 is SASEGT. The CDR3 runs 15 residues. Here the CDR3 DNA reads TGTGCCAGCAGTGAAGATCGTTGGGAGTCCACTGAAGCTTTCTTT. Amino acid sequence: CASSEDRWESTEAFF.

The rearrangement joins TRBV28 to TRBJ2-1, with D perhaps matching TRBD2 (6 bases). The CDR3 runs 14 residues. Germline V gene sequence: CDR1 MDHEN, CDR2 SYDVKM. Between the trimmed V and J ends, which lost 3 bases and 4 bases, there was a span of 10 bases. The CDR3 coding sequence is TGTGCCAGCAGTTTTAAGCGGGTTTACAATGAGCAGTTCTTC. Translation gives CASSFKRVYNEQFF.

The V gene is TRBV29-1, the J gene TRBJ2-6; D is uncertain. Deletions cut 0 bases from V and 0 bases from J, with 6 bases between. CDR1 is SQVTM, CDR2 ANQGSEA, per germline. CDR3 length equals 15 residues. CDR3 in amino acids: CSVEDGGSGANVLTF. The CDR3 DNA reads TGCAGCGTTGAAGACGGCGGCTCTGGGGCCAACGTCCTGACTTTC.

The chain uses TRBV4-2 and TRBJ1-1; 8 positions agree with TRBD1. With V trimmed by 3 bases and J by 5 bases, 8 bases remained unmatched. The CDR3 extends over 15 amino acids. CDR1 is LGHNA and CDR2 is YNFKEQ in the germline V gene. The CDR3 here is CASSQTQGASTEAFF. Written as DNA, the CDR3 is TGTGCCAGCAGCCAGACGCAGGGGGCCTCTACTGAAGCTTTCTTT.

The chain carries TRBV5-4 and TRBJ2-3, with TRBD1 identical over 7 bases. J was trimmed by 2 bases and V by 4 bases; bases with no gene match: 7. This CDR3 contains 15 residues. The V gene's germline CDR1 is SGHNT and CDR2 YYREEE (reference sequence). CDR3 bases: TGTGCCAGCAGCGTTGACAGGGTTACCACAGATACGCAGTATTTT. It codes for CASSVDRVTTDTQYF.

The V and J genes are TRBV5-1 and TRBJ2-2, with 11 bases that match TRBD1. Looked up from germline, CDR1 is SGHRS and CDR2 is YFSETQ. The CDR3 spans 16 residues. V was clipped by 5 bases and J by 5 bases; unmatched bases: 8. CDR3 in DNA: TGCGCCAGCAGGCGGACAGGGGGCGGAAGGACCGGGGAGCTGTTTTTT. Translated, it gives CASRRTGGGRTGELFF.

In DNA form, the CDR3 reads TGTGCCAGCAGCTCCACAGGGTCGGGGTACAATGAGCAGTTCTTC. Translation gives CASSSTGSGYNEQFF. V and J are TRBV6-5 and TRBJ2-1; D possibly corresponds to TRBD1 (6 bases). Germline CDR1 is MNHEY and CDR2 is SVGAGI. Trimming pared 6 bases from V and 4 bases from J, leaving 16 bases between. The CDR3 totals 15 residues.

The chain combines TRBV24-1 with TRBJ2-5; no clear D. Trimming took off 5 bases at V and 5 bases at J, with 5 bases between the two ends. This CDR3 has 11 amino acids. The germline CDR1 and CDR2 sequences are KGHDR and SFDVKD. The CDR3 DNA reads TGTGCCACCAGTGTGTCGGAGACCCAGTACTTC. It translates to CATSVSETQYF.

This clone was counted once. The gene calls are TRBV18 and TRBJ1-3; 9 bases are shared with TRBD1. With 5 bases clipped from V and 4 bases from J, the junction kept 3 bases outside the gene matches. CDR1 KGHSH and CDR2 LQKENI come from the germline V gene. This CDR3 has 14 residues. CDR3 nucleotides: TGTGCCAGCTCAACAGGGGGCGCCGGAAACACCATATATTTT. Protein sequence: CASSTGGAGNTIYF.

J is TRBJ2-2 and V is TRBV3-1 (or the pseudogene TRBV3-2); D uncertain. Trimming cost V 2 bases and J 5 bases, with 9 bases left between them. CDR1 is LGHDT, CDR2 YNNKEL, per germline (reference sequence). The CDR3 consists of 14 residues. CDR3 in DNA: TGTGCCAGCAGCCAAACGATCCGGACCGGGGAGCTGTTTTTT. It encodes CASSQTIRTGELFF.

The CDR3 nucleotides read TGTGCCAGCGAGAGGACAGGGCCAGATACGCAGTATTTT. Its translation: CASERTGPDTQYF. V gene TRBV28 combines with J gene TRBJ2-3; 8 bases are shared with TRBD1. Per the germline V gene, CDR1 is MDHEN and CDR2 is SYDVKM. The CDR3 has 13 amino acids. The V and J ends lost 8 bases and 4 bases, in that order; junction bases with no gene match: 5.

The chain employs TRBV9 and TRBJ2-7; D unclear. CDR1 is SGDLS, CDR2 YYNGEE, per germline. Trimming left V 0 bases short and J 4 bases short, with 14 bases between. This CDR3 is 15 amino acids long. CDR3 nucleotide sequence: TGTGCCAGCAGCGTAGCTCCAGGTCCCCGGTACGAGCAGTACTTC. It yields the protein CASSVAPGPRYEQYF.

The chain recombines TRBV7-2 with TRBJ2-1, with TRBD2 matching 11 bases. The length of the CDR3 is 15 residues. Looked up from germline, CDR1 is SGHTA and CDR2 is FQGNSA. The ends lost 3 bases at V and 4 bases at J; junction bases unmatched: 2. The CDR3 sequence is CASSFGLAGYNEQFF. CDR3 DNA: TGTGCCAGCAGCTTTGGACTAGCGGGTTACAATGAGCAGTTCTTC.

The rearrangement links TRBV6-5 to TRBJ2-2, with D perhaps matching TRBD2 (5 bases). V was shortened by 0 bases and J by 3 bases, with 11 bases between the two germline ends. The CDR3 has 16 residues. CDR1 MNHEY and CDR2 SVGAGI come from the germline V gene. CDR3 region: CASSYSRVWDTGELFF. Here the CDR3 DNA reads TGTGCCAGCAGTTACTCGAGGGTTTGGGACACCGGGGAGCTGTTTTTT.

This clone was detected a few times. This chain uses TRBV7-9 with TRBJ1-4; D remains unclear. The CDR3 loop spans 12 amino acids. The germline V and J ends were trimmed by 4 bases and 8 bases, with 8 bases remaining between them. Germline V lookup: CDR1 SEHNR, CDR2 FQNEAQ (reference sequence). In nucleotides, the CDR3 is TGTGCCAGCAGCTCCCGCGAGGAAAAACTGTTTTTT. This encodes CASSSREEKLFF.

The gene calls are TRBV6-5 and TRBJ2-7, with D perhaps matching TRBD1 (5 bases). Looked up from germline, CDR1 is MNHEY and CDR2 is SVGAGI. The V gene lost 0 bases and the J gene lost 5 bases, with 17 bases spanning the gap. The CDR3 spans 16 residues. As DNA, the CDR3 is TGTGCCAGCAGTTACTCGATGGATAGGGGTATCCACGAGCAGTACTTC. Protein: CASSYSMDRGIHEQYF.

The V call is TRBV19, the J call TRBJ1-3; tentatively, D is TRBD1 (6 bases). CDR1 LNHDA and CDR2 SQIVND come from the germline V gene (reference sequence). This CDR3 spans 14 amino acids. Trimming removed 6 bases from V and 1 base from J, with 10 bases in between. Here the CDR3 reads CASRQGSSGNTIYF. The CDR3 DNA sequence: TGTGCCAGTAGGCAGGGGTCTTCTGGAAACACCATATATTTT.

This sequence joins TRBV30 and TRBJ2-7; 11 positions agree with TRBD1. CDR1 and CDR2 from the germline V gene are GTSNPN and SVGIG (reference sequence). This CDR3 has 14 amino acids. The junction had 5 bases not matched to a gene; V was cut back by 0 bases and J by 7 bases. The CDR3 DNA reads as TGTGCCTGGAGTGTGGGGACAGGGGGTCAAGAGCAGTACTTC. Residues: CAWSVGTGGQEQYF. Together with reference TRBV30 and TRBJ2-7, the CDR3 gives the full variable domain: SQTIHQWPATLVQPVGSPLSLECTVEGTSNPNLYWYRQAAGRGLQLLFYSVGIGQISSEVPQNLSASRPQDRQFILSSKKLLLSDSGFYLCAWSVGTGGQEQYFGPGTRLTVT.

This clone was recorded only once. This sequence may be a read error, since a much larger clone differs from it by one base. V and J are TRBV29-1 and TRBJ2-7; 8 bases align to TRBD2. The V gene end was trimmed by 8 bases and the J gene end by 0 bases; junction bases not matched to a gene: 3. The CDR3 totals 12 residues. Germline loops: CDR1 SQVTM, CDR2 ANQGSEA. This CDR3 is CSSGTSSYEQYF. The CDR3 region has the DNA TGCAGCTCCGGGACTAGCTCCTACGAGCAGTACTTC.

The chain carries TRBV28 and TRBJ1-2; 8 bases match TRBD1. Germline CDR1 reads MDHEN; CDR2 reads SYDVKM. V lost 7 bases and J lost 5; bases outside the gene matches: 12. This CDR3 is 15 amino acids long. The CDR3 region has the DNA TGTGCCAGCAACTCCCCCTGGACAGGGTTTTATGGCTACACCTTC. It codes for CASNSPWTGFYGYTF.

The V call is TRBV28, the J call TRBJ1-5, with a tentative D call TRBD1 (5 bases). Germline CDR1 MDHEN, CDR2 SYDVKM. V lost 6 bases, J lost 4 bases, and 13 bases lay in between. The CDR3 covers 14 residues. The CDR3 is CASSTIQANQPQHF. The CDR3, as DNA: TGTGCCAGCAGCACGATACAGGCAAATCAGCCCCAGCATTTT.